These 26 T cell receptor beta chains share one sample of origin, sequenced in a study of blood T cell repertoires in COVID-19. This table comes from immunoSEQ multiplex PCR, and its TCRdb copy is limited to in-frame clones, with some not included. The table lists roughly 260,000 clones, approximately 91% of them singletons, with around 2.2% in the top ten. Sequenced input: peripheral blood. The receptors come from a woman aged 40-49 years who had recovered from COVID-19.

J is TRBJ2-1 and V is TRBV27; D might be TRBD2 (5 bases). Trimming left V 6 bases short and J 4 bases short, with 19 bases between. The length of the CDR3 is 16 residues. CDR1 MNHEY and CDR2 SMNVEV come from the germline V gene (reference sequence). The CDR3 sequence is CASSRTQTGIYNEQFF. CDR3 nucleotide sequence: TGTGCCAGCAGCAGGACTCAGACGGGGATATACAATGAGCAGTTCTTC.

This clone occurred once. The CDR3 DNA reads as TGTGCCAGCAGTGAACAGCCCTACAATGAGCAGTTCTTC. Its protein product is CASSEQPYNEQFF. The rearrangement joins TRBV6-4 to TRBJ2-1; unclear D gene. Germline CDR1 MRHNA, CDR2 SNTAGT. The V end was cut by 3 bases, the J end by 2 bases, with 5 bases between. This CDR3 region has 13 residues.

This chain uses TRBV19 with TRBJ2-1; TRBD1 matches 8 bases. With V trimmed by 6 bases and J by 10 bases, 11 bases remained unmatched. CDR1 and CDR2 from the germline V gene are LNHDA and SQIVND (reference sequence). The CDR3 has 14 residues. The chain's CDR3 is CASRAFPGGSEQFF. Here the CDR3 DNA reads TGTGCCAGTAGAGCTTTCCCAGGGGGCAGCGAGCAGTTCTTC.

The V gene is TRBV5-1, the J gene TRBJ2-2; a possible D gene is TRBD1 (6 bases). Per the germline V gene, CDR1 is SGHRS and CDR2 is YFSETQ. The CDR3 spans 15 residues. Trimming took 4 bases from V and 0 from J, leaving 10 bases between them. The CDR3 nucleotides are TGCGCCAGCAGCCAGGGACAAGCGAACACCGGGGAGCTGTTTTTT. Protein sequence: CASSQGQANTGELFF. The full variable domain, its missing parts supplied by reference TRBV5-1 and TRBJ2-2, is KAGVTQTPRYLIKTRGQQVTLSCSPISGHRSVSWYQQTPGQGLQFLFEYFSETQRNKGNFPGRFSGRQFSNSRSEMNVSTLELGDSALYLCASSQGQANTGELFFGEGSRLTVL.

The CDR3 sequence is CASSPKGSPNTEAFF. DNA for the CDR3: TGTGCCAGCAGCCCAAAGGGGTCTCCAAACACTGAAGCTTTCTTT. The chain combines TRBV11-3 with TRBJ1-1, with a possible D match to TRBD1 (5 bases). The CDR3 is 15 amino acids. V lost 5 bases and J 2 bases, leaving 15 bases between the germline ends. Germline CDR1 reads SGHNT; CDR2 reads YENEEA.

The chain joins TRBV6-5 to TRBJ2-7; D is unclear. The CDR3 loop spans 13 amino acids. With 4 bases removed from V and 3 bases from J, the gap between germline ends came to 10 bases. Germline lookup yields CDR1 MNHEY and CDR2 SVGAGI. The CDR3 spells CASSWAQNYEQYF. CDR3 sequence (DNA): TGTGCCAGCAGTTGGGCCCAGAACTACGAGCAGTACTTC.

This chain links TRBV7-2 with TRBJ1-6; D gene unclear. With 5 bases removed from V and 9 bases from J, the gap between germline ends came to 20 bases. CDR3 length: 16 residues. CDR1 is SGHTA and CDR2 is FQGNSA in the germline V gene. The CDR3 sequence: CASSPRGGSDGSPLHF. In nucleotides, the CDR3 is TGTGCCAGCAGCCCCCGCGGTGGAAGTGACGGTTCACCCCTCCACTTT.

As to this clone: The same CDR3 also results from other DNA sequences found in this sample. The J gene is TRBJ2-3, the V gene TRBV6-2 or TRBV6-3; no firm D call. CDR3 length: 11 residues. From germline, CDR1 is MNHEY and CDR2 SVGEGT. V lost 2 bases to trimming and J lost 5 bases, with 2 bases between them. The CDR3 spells CASSYLDTQYF. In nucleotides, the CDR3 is TGTGCCAGCAGTTACCTAGATACGCAGTATTTT.

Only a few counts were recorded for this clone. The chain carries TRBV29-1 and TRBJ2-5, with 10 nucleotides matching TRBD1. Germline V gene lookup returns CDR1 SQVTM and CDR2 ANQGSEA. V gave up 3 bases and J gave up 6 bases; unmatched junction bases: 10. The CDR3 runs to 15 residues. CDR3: CSVDLGQGYVKTQYF. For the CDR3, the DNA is TGCAGCGTTGATTTGGGACAGGGGTATGTGAAGACCCAGTACTTC.

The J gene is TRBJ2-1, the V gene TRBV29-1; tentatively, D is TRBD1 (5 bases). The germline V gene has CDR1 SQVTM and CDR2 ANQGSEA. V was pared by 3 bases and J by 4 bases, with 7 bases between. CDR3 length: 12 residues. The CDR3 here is CSVDSGYNEQFF. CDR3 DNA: TGCAGCGTTGATTCAGGGTACAATGAGCAGTTCTTC.

The CDR3 nucleotides are TGTGCCAGCAGTTACTCGAGGTGGGAAAACATTCAGTACTTC. Translated, it gives CASSYSRWENIQYF. The chain uses TRBV6-5 and TRBJ2-4; D gene uncertain. The V gene lost 0 bases and the J gene lost 5 bases, with 8 bases spanning the gap. The CDR3 is made up of 14 amino acids. The germline CDR1 and CDR2 sequences are MNHEY and SVGAGI.

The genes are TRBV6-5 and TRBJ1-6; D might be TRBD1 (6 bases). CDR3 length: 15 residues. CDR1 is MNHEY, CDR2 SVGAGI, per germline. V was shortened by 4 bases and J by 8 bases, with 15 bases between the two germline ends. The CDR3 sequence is CASSFITGPHSPLHF. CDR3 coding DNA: TGTGCCAGCAGTTTCATAACAGGGCCCCATTCACCCCTCCACTTT.

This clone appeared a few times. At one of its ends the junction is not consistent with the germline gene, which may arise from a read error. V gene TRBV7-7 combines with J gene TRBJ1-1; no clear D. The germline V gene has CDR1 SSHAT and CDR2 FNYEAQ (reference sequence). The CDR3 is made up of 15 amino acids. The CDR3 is CASSLTYGVNTEAFF. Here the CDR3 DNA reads TGTGCTAGCAGCTTAACCTACGGGGTCAACACTGAAGCTTTCTTT.

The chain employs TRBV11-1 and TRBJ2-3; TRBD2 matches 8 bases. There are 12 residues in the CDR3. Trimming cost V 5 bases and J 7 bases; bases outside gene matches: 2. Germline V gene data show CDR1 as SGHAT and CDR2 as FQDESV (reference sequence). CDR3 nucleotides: TGTGCCAGCAGCACGGGGGGGTATACGCAGTATTTT. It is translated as CASSTGGYTQYF. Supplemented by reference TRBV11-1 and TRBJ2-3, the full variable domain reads EAEVAQSPRYKITEKSQAVAFWCDPISGHATLYWYRQILGQGPELLVQFQDESVVDDSQLPKDRFSAERLKGVDSTLKIQPAELGDSAMYLCASSTGGYTQYFGPGTRLTVL.

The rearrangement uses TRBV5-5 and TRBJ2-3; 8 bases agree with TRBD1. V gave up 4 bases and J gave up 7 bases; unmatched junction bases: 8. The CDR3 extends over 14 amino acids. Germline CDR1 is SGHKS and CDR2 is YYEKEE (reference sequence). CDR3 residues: CASSVDRVPYTQYF. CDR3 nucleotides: TGTGCCAGCAGCGTGGACAGGGTACCTTATACGCAGTATTTT.

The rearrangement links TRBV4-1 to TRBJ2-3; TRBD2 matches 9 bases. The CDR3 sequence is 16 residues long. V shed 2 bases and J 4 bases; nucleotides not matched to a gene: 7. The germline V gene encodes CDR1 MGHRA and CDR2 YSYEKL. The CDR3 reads CASSQSGGPRADTQYF. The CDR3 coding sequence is TGCGCCAGCAGCCAAAGCGGGGGGCCACGTGCAGATACGCAGTATTTT.

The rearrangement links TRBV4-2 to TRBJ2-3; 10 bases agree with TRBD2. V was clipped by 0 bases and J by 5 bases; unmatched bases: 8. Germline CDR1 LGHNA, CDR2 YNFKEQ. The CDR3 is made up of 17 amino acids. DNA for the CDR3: TGTGCCAGCAGCCAAGAAAGGATGCTAGCGGGAGTAGATACGCAGTATTTT. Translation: CASSQERMLAGVDTQYF.

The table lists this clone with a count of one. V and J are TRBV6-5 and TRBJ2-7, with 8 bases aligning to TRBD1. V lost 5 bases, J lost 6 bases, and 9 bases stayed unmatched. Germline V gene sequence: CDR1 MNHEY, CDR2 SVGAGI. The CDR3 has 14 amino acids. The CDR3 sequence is CASSTGQEWSEQYF. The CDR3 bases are TGTGCCAGCAGTACGGGACAGGAATGGAGCGAGCAGTACTTC.

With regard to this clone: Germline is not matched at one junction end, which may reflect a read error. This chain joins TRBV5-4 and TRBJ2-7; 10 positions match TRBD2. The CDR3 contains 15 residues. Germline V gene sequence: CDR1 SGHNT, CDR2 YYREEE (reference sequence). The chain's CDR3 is CASSLANMASGRMAF. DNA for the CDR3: TGTGCCAGCAGCTTGGCCAATATGGCTAGCGGGAGAATGGCCTTC.

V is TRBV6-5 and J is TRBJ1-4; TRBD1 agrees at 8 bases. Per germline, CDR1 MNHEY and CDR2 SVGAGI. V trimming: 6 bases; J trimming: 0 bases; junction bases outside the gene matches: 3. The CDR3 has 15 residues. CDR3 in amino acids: CASSDRGATNEKLFF. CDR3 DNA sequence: TGTGCCAGCAGCGACAGGGGAGCAACTAATGAAAAACTGTTTTTT.

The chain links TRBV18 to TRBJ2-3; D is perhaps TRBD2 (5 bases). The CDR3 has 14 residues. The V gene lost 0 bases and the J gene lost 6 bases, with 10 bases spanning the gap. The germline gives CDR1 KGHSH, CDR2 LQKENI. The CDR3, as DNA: TGTGCCAGCTCACCACCGGGAGTTGGGGATACGCAGTATTTT. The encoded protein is CASSPPGVGDTQYF.

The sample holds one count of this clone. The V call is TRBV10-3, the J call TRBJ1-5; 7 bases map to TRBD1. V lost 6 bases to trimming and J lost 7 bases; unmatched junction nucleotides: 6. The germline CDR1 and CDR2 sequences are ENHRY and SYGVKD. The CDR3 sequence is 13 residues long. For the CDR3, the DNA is TGTGCCATCAGCATTACAGGGGCCCAGCCCCAGCATTTT. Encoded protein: CAISITGAQPQHF.

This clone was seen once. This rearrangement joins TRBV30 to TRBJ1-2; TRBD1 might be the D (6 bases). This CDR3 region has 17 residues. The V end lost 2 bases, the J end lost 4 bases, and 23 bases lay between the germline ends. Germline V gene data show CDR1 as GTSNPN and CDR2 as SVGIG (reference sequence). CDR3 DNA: TGTGCCTGGAGTCCTCCCGGGACATCTGTAACGCTCTATGGCTACACCTTC. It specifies CAWSPPGTSVTLYGYTF.

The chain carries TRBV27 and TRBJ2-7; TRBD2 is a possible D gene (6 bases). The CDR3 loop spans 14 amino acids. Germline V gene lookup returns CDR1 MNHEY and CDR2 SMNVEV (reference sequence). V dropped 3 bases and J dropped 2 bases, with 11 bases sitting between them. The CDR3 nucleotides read TGTGCCAGCAGTTTGCGGAGGGTCCCCTACGAGCAGTACTTC. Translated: CASSLRRVPYEQYF.

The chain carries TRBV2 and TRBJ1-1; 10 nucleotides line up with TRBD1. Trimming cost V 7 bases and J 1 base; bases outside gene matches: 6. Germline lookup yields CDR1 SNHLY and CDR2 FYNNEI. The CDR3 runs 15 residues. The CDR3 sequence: CASIGQGVPNTEAFF. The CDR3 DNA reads TGTGCCAGCATTGGACAGGGGGTACCGAACACTGAAGCTTTCTTT.

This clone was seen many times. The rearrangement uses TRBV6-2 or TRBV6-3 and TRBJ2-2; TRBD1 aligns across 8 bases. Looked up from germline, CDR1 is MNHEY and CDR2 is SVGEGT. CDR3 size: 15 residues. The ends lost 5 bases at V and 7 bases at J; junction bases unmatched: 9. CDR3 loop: CASSLQGVTFGELFF. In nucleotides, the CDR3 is TGTGCCAGCAGTCTACAGGGGGTAACGTTCGGGGAGCTGTTTTTT.